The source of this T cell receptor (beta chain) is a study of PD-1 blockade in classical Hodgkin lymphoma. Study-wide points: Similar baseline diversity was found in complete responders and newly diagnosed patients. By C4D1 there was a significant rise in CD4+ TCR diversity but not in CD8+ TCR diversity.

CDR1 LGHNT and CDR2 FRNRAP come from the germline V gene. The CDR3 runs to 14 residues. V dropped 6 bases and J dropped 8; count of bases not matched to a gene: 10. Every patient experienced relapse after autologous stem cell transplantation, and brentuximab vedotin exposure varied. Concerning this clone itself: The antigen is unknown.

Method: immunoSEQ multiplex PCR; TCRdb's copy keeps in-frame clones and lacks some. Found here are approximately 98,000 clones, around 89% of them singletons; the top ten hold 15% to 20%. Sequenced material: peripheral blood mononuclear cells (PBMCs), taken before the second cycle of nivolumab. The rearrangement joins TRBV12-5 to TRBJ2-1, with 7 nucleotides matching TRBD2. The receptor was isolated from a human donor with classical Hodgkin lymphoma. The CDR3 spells CASGPRGGIDEQFF. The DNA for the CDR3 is TGTGCTAGTGGCCCCCGGGGAGGGATAGATGAGCAGTTCTTC.